This entry concerns a single T cell receptor beta chain. The data belong to a study of blood T cell repertoires in COVID-19. Generated by immunoSEQ multiplex PCR, the TCRdb table keeps only in-frame clones and is missing some. Of tens of thousands of clones detected, 65% to 85% appear once; the ten largest clones hold less than 25%. Per the germline V gene, CDR1 is MNHNY and CDR2 is SVGAGI (reference sequence). The CDR3 extends over 16 amino acids. With 6 bases clipped from V and 6 bases from J, the junction kept 11 bases outside the gene matches. Material: peripheral blood. V usage is TRBV6-6 and J usage is TRBJ2-2, with 9 bases matching TRBD2. The sequence was collected from a man at least 80 years old with active or convalescent COVID-19. For the CDR3, the DNA is TGTGCCAGCAGAGCCGGAGTAGCGGGAGTCTCCGGGGAGCTGTTTTTT. Translating it yields CASRAGVAGVSGELFF.